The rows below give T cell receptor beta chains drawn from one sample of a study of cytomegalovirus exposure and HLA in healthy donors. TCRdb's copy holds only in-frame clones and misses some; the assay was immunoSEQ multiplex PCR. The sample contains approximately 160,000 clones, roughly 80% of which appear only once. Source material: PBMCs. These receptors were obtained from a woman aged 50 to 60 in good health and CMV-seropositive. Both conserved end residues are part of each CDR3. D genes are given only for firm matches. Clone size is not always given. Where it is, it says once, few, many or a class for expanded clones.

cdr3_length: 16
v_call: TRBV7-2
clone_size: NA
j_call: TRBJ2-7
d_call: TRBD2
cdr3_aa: CASSLVLAGVPHEQYF
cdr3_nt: TGTGCCAGCAGCTTAGTCCTAGCGGGGGTTCCCCACGAGCAGTACTTC

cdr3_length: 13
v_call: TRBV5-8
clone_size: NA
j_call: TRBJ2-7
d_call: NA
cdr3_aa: CASSLVGSAPQYF
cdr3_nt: TGTGCCAGCAGCTTGGTAGGCAGCGCGCCGCAGTACTTC

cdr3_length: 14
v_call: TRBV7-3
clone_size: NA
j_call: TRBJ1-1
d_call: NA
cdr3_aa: CASSRSSMNTEAFF
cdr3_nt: TGTGCCAGCAGCCGGAGTAGTATGAACACTGAAGCTTTCTTT

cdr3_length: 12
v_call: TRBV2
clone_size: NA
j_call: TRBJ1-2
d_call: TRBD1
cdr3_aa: CARGQVNYGYTF
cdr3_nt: TGTGCCAGAGGACAGGTGAACTATGGCTACACCTTC

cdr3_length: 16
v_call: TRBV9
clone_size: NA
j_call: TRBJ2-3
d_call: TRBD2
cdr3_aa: CASSVESGGLTDTQYF
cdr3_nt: TGTGCCAGCAGCGTAGAAAGCGGGGGCCTCACAGATACGCAGTATTTT

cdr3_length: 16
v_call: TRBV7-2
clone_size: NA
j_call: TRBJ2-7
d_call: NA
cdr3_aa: CASSLGSSGSSYEQYF
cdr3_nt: TGTGCCAGCAGCTTAGGCAGTAGCGGAAGCTCCTACGAGCAGTACTTC

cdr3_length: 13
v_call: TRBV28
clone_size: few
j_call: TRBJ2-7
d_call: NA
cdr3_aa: CASKTGVSYEQYF
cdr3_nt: TGTGCCAGTAAGACAGGAGTCTCTTACGAGCAGTACTTC

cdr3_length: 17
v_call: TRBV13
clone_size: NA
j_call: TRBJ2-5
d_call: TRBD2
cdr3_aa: CASSSAGDGEPGETQYF
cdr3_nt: TGTGCCAGCAGCTCCGCGGGGGATGGTGAGCCCGGAGAGACCCAGTACTTC

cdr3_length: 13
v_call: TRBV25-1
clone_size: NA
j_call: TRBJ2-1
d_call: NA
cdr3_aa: CASGTRVLNEQFF
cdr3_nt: TGTGCCAGCGGAACTAGGGTACTCAATGAGCAGTTCTTC

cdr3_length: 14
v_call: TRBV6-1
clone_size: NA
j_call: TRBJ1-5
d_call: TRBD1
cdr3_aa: CASRESGGHQPQHF
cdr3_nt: TGTGCCAGCAGGGAATCAGGGGGTCATCAGCCCCAGCATTTT

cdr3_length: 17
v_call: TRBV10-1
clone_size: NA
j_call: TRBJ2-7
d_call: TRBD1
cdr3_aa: CASSSSPLAGGWHEQYF
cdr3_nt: TGCGCCAGCAGCAGTTCTCCCTTGGCAGGGGGATGGCACGAGCAGTACTTC

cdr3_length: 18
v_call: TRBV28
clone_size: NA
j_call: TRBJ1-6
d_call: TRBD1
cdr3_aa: CASSWVVGTGRDNSPLHF
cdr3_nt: TGTGCCAGCAGTTGGGTCGTCGGGACAGGGAGGGATAATTCACCCCTCCACTTT

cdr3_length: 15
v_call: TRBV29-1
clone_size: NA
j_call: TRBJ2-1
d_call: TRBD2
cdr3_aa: CSVKTSGLSYNEQFF
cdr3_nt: TGCAGCGTGAAGACTAGCGGCCTCTCCTACAATGAGCAGTTCTTC

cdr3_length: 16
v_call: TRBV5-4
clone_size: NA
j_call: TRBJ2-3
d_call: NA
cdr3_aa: CASSLGRDQKLDTQYF
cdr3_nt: TGTGCCAGCAGCTTGGGGCGGGACCAGAAGTTAGATACGCAGTATTTT

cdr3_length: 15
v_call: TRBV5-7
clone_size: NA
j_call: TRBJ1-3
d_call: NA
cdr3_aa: CASSLTGTSGNTIYF
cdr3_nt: TGTGCCAGCAGCTTAACGGGAACCTCTGGAAACACCATATATTTT

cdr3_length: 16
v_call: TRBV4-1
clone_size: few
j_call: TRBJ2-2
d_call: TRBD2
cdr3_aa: CASSQLAGGNTGELFF
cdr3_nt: TGCGCCAGCAGCCAACTAGCGGGGGGGAACACCGGGGAGCTGTTTTTT

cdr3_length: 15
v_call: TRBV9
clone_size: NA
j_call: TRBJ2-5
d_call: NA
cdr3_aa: CASSVSGGGQETQYF
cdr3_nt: TGTGCCAGCAGCGTTAGCGGTGGTGGGCAAGAGACCCAGTACTTC

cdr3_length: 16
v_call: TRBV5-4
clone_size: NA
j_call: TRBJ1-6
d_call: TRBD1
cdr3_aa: CASSLGQGRVISPLHF
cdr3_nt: TGTGCCAGCAGCTTGGGACAGGGACGGGTAATTTCACCCCTCCACTTT

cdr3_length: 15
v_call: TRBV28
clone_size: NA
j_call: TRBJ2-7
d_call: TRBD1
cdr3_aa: CASSPAGQGAYEQYF
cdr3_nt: TGTGCCAGCAGCCCGGCGGGACAGGGAGCGTACGAGCAGTACTTC

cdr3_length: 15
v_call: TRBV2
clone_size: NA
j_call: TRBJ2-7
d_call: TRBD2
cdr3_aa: CASSEGLAGTYEQYF
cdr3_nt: TGTGCCAGCAGTGAAGGGCTAGCGGGAACCTACGAGCAGTACTTC

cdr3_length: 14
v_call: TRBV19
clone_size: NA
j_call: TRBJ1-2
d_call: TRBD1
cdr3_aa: CASSLQGARDGYTF
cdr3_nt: TGTGCCAGTAGTTTGCAGGGGGCTCGGGATGGCTACACCTTC

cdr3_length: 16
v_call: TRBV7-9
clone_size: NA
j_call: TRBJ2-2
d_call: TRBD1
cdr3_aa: CATTHETGGDTGELFF
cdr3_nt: TGTGCCACAACTCATGAGACAGGGGGTGATACCGGGGAGCTGTTTTTT

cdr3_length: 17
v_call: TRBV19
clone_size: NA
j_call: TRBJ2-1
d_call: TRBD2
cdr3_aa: CASSIRRGLAGRSEQFF
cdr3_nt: TGTGCCAGTAGTATAAGGCGTGGTCTAGCGGGAAGGAGTGAGCAGTTCTTC

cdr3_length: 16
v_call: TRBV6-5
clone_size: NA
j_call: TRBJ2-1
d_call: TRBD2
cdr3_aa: CASSYSGLAGGHEQFF
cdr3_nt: TGTGCCAGCAGTTACTCAGGCCTAGCGGGAGGCCATGAGCAGTTCTTC

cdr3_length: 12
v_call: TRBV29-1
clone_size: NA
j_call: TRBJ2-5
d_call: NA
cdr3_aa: CSVEAGEETQYF
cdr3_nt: TGCAGCGTTGAAGCGGGGGAAGAGACCCAGTACTTC

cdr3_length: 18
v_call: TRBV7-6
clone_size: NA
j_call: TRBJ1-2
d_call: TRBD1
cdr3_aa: CASSLGSRTGAANYGYTF
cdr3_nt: TGTGCCAGCAGCTTAGGGAGTAGGACAGGGGCCGCTAACTATGGCTACACCTTC

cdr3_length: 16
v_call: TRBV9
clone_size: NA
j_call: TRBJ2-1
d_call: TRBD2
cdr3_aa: CASSARWAGGANEQFF
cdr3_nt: TGTGCCAGCAGCGCGCGTTGGGCGGGGGGTGCAAATGAGCAGTTCTTC

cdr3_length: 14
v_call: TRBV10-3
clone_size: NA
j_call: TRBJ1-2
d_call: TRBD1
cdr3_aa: CAISPGTETYGYTF
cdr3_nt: TGTGCCATCAGTCCCGGGACAGAAACCTATGGCTACACCTTC

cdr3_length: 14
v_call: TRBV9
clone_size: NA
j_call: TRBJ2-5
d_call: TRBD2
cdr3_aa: CASSPHGREETQYF
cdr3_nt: TGTGCCAGCAGCCCCCACGGGAGGGAAGAGACCCAGTACTTC

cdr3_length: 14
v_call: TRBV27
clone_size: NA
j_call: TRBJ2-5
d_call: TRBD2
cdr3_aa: CASRASGYQETQYF
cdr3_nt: TGTGCCAGCAGGGCTAGCGGGTACCAAGAGACCCAGTACTTC

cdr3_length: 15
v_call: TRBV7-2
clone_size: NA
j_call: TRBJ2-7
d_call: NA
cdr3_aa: CASSLWEEWGGEQYF
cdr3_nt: TGTGCCAGCAGCTTATGGGAGGAGTGGGGTGGCGAGCAGTACTTC

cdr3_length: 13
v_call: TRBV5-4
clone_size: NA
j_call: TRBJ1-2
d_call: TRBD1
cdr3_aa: CASSSTGDYGYTF
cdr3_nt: TGTGCCAGCAGCTCGACAGGGGACTATGGCTACACCTTC

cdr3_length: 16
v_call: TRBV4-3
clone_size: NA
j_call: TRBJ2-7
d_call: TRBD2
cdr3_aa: CASSQEWGGSSYEQYF
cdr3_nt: TGCGCCAGCAGCCAAGAATGGGGGGGGAGCTCCTACGAGCAGTACTTC

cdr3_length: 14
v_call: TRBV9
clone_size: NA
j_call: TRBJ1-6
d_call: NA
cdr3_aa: CASSVDTINSPLHF
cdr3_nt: TGTGCCAGCAGCGTAGACACAATTAATTCACCCCTCCACTTT

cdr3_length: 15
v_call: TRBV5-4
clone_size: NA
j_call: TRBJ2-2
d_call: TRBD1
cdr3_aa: CASSLRQGFSGELFF
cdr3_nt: TGTGCCAGCAGCTTAAGACAGGGATTTTCCGGGGAGCTGTTTTTT

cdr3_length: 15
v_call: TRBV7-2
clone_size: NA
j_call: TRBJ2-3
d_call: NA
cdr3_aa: CASTLWGSETDTQYF
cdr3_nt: TGTGCCAGCACTCTGTGGGGTAGCGAGACAGATACGCAGTATTTT

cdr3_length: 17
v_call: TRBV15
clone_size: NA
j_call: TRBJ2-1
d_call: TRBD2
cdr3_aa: CATSWEEAGSPYNEQFF
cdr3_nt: TGTGCCACCAGCTGGGAGGAAGCGGGGTCCCCCTACAATGAGCAGTTCTTC

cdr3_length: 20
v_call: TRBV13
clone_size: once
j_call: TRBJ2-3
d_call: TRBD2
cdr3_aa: CASSHENGLAGGAQADTQYF
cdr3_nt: TGTGCCAGCAGCCATGAAAATGGACTAGCGGGGGGGGCCCAGGCAGATACGCAGTATTTT

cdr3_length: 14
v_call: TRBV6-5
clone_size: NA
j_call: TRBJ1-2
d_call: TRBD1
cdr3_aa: CASRVTGALYGYTF
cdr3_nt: TGTGCCAGCAGAGTGACAGGGGCCCTCTATGGCTACACCTTC